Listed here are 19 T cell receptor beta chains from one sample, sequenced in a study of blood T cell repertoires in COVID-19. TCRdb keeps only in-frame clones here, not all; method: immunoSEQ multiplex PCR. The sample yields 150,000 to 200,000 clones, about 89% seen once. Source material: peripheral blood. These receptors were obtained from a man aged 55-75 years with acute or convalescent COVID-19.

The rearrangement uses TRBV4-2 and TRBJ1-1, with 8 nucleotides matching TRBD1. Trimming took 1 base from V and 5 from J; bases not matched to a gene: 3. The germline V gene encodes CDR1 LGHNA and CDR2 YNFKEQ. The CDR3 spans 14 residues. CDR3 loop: CASSQAGTGTEAFF. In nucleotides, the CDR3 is TGTGCCAGCAGCCAAGCCGGGACAGGTACTGAAGCTTTCTTT.

DNA of the CDR3: TGTGCCAGCAACGACAGGGGCTACTCTGGAAACACCATATATTTT. It codes for CASNDRGYSGNTIYF. The V call is TRBV6-6, the J call TRBJ1-3; 8 bases line up with TRBD1. CDR3 size: 15 residues. With 7 bases clipped from V and 0 bases from J, the junction kept 5 bases outside the gene matches. Per germline, CDR1 MNHNY and CDR2 SVGAGI (reference sequence).

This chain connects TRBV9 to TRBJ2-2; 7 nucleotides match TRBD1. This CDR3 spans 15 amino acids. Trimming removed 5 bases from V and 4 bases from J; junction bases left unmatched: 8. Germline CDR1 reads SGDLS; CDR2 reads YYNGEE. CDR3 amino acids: CASRSEGAVTGELFF. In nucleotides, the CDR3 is TGTGCCAGCAGATCAGAGGGGGCGGTCACCGGGGAGCTGTTTTTT.

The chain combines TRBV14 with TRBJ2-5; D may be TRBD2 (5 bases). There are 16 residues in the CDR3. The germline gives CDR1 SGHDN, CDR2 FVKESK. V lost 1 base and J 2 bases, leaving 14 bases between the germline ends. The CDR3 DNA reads TGTGCCAGCAGCCAAGGTCGGCCCCTAGCTCAAGAGACCCAGTACTTC. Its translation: CASSQGRPLAQETQYF.

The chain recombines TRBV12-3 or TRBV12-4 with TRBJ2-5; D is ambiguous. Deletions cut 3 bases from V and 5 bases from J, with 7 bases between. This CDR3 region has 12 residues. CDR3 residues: CASSFYGETQYF. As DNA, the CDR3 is TGTGCCAGCAGTTTCTACGGGGAGACCCAGTACTTC.

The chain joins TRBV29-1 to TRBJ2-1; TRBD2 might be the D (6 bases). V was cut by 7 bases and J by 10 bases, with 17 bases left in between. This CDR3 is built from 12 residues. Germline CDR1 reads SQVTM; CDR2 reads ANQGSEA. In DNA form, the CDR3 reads TGCAGCGGAAACGGGGCGGGGTGGGAGCAGTTCTTC. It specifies CSGNGAGWEQFF.

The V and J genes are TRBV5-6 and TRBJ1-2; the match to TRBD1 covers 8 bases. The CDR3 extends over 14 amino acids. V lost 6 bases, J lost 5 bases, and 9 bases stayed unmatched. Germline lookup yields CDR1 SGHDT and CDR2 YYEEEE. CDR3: CASTQGAMGYGYTF. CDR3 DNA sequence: TGTGCCAGCACCCAGGGGGCGATGGGTTATGGCTACACCTTC.

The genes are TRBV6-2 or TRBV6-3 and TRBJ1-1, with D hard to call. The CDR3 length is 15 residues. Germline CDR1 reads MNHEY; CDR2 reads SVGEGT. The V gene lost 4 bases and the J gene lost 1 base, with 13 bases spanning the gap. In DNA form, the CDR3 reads TGTGCCAGCAGTTTGGGAGGGCGCGGGAACACTGAAGCTTTCTTT. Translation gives CASSLGGRGNTEAFF.

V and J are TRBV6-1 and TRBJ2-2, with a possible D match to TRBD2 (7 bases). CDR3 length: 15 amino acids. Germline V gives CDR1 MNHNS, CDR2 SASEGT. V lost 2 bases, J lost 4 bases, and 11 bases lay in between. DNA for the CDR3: TGTGCCAGCAGTGAAACGGCGGGGGCCACCGGGGAGCTGTTTTTT. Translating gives CASSETAGATGELFF.

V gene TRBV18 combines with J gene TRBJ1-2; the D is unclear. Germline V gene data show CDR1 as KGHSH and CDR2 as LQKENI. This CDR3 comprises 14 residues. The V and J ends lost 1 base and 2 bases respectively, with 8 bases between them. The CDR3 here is CASSPQGGNYGYTF. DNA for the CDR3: TGTGCCAGCTCACCACAAGGCGGAAACTATGGCTACACCTTC.

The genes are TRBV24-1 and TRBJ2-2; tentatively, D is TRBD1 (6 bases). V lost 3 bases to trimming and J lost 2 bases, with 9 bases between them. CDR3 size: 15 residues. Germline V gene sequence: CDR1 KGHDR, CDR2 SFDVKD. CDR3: CATSDDRRNTGELFF. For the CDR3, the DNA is TGTGCCACCAGTGATGACAGGAGAAACACCGGGGAGCTGTTTTTT.

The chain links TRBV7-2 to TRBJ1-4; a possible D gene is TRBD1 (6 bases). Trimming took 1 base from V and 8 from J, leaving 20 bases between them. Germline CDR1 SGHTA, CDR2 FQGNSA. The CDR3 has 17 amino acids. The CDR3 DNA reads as TGTGCCAGCAGCTTAGTCCCCCTTGACAGGCCGGGGGAAAAACTGTTTTTT. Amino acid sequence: CASSLVPLDRPGEKLFF.

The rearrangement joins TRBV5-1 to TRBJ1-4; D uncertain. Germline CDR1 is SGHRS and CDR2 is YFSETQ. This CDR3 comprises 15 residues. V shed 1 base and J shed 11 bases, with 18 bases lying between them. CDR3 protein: CASSLSSGDGVKLFF. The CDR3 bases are TGCGCCAGCAGCTTGTCTTCCGGGGATGGTGTCAAACTGTTTTTT.

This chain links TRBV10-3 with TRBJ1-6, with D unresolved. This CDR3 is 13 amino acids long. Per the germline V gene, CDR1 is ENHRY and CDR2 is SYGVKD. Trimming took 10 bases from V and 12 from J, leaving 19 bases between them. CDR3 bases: TGTGCCACCTTCGAGCCCGGAGAAGGACCCCTCCACTTT. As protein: CATFEPGEGPLHF.

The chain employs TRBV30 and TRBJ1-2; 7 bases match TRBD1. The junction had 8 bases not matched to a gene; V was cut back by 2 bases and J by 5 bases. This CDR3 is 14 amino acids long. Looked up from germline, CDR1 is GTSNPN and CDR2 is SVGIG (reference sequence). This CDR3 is CAWSFDRVGYGYTF. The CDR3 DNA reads TGTGCCTGGAGTTTTGACAGGGTCGGGTATGGCTACACCTTC.

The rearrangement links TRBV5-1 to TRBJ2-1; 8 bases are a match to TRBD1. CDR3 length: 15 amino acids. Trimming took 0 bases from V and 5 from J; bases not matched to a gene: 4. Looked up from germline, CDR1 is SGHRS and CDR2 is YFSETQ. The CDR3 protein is CASSLGDRPHNEQFF. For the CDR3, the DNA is TGCGCCAGCAGCTTGGGGGACAGGCCCCACAATGAGCAGTTCTTC.

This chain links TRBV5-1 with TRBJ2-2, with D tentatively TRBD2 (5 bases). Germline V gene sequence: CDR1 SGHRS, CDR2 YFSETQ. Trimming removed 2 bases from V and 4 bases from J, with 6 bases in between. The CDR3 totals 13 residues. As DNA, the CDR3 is TGCGCCAGCAGCTTTACTAGCACCGGGGAGCTGTTTTTT. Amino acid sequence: CASSFTSTGELFF.

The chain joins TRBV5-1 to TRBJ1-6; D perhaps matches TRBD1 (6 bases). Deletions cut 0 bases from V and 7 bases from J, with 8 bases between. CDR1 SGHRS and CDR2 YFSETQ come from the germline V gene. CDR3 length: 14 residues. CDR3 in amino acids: CASSLEGGNSPLHF. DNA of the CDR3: TGCGCCAGCAGCTTGGAGGGGGGGAATTCACCCCTCCACTTT.

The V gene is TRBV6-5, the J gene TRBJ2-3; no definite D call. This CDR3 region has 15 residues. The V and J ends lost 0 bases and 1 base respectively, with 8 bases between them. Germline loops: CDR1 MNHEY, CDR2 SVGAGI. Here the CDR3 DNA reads TGTGCCAGCAGTTACTCCGGAGTGGGCACAGATACGCAGTATTTT. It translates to CASSYSGVGTDTQYF.